The T cell receptor (beta chain) described here comes from a study of CD8 T cells in ankylosing spondylitis. Study results and limitations: Typical of ankylosing spondylitis blood, it appeared, was a TCR beta motif of seven to nine highly homologous variants.

The CDR3 loop spans 15 amino acids. Germline CDR1 and CDR2: SEHNR and FQNEAQ (reference sequence). V gave up 5 bases and J gave up 6 bases, with 17 bases separating them. TCRdb re-derived calls from the 5' RACE reads in MiXCR, one entry per CDR3 protein. The sample holds a few hundred thousand distinct CDR3 sequences, 20% to 25% seen once. This clonotype was observed a handful of times. What it recognizes is unknown. The clonotype originates from a male donor with ankylosing spondylitis or in good health (not recorded which). The chain combines TRBV7-9 with TRBJ2-1, with D perhaps given as TRBD1 or TRBD2 (5 bases each). The material sequenced was blood, either unsorted or a sorted T cell fraction (not recorded which). CDR3 protein: CASSTTPSGANEQFF. Here the CDR3 DNA reads TGTGCCAGCAGCACCACCCCCTCCGGGGCCAATGAGCAGTTCTTC.